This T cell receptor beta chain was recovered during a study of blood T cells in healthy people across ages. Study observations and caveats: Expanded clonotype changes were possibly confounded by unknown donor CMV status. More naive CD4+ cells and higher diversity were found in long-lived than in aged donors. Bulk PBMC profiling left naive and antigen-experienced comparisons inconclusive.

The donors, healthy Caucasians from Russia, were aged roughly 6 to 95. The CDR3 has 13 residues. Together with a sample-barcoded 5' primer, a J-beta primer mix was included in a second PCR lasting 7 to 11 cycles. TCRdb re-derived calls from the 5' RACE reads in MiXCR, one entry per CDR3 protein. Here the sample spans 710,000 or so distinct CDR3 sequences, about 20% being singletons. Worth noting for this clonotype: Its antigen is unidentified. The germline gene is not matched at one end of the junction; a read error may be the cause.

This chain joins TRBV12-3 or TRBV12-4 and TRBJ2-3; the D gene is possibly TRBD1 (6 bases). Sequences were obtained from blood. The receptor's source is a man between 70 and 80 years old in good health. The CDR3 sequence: CASSMTRTDAQYF. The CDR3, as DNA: TGTGCCAGCAGCATGACACGGACAGATGCGCAGTATTTT.